Following are 4 T cell receptor beta chains from one sample sequenced in a study of T cell repertoires in aging, cancer and after chemotherapy. Peripheral blood genomic DNA, not sorted cells or RNA, was the template. Rearranged V-D-J TRB sequences were amplified with a mixed TRB-A/B primer pool. Via MiXCR, TCRdb re-called the multiplex PCR reads, giving one row per CDR3 protein. The table lists 2,500 to 3,500 distinct CDR3 sequences, approximately 30% of them singletons, with 11% to 15% in the top ten. Sequencing used blood. All receptors come from a human donor in good health.

The chain links TRBV15 to TRBJ1-4, with 10 bases aligning to TRBD1. V shed 1 base, J shed 5 bases, and the junction held 1 base outside the gene matches. CDR3 length: 15 residues. CDR1 and CDR2 from the germline V gene are LNHNV and YYDKDF (reference sequence). The CDR3 DNA sequence: TGTGCCACCAGCAGAGCGGGACAGGGGAATGAAAAACTGTTTTTT. It yields the protein CATSRAGQGNEKLFF.

This clonotype is medium-sized (0.01 to 0.1%). The chain joins TRBV5-4 to TRBJ1-4, with no clear D. Trimming left V 0 bases short and J 3 bases short, with 9 bases between. Germline CDR1 is SGHNT and CDR2 is YYREEE (reference sequence). This CDR3 has 15 residues. CDR3 nucleotide sequence: TGTGCCAGCAGCTTGGGCGGGTTTGCTAATGAAAAACTGTTTTTT. It translates to CASSLGGFANEKLFF. The full variable domain, in which reference TRBV5-4 and TRBJ1-4 provide the parts outside the CDR3, is ETGVTQSPTHLIKTRGQQVTLRCSSQSGHNTVSWYQQALGQGPQFIFQYYREEENGRGNFPPRFSGLQFPNYSSELNVNALELDDSALYLCASSLGGFANEKLFFGSGTQLSVL.

This clonotype is deemed medium-sized. The chain joins TRBV19 to TRBJ1-5; 7 bases line up with TRBD1. CDR3 length: 14 amino acids. After removal of 6 bases from V and 5 bases from J, the junction contained 7 bases not matched to a gene. Germline V gene data show CDR1 as LNHDA and CDR2 as SQIVND (reference sequence). CDR3 in amino acids: CASRPDREYQPQHF. The DNA of the CDR3 is TGTGCCAGTAGACCTGACAGGGAATATCAGCCCCAGCATTTT. Combining the CDR3 with reference TRBV19 and TRBJ1-5 gives the whole variable domain DGGITQSPKYLFRKEGQNVTLSCEQNLNHDAMYWYRQDPGQGLRLIYYSQIVNDFQKGDIAEGYSVSREKKESFPLTVTSAQKNPTAFYLCASRPDREYQPQHFGDGTRLSIL.

This chain links TRBV5-1 with TRBJ1-1; D gene ambiguous. Germline CDR1 reads SGHRS; CDR2 reads YFSETQ. Trimming left V 5 bases short and J 0 bases short, with 11 bases between. The CDR3 covers 14 residues. CDR3 coding DNA: TGCGCCAGCAGGCTCGATTACATGAACACTGAAGCTTTCTTT. Amino acid sequence: CASRLDYMNTEAFF.